This T cell receptor beta chain derives from a study of blood T cell repertoires in COVID-19. Looking at the study overall: Some COVID-19 samples were acute and others convalescent; all came from the United States, Italy and Spain.

Original methodology: From reference gene primer amplification, estimates of nucleated cell counts were derived. Repertoires were generated with immunoSEQ multiplex PCR, while TCRdb's copy carries only in-frame clones and drops some. The V and J calls and clone size come from that table; D and trimming were worked out from the DNA. This sample yields roughly 140,000 clones, of which over 75% are seen a single time; roughly 5.3% belongs to the top ten. Per germline, CDR1 LGHDT and CDR2 YNNKEL (reference sequence). Between the trimmed V and J ends, which lost 0 bases and 6 bases, there was a span of 12 bases. The CDR3 length is 15 residues.

The TCR comes from a woman in her forties or fifties with acute or convalescent COVID-19. The sample consisted of peripheral blood. The rearrangement links TRBV3-1 (or the pseudogene TRBV3-2) to TRBJ2-1, with D perhaps matching TRBD1 (6 bases). The CDR3 nucleotides are TGTGCCAGCAGCCAAGATCTGGTAGGGGGCAATGAGCAGTTCTTC. Translation gives CASSQDLVGGNEQFF.